The 16 T cell receptor beta chains below all came from one sample that was sequenced in a study of T cell changes during pregnancy in multiple sclerosis. The assay was immunoSEQ multiplex PCR, and TCRdb's table has in-frame clones only and misses some. The table records about 64,000 clones, about nine tenths of them present only once. The source material was peripheral blood, sampled in the second trimester of pregnancy. These receptors originate from a female donor with multiple sclerosis, enrolled in a pregnancy study.

The rearrangement joins TRBV6-5 to TRBJ2-7; 7 bases map to TRBD1. Germline V gene data show CDR1 as MNHEY and CDR2 as SVGAGI. The V gene end was trimmed by 0 bases and the J gene end by 6 bases; junction bases not matched to a gene: 5. CDR3 length: 14 residues. In DNA form, the CDR3 reads TGTGCCAGCAGTTACTCAGAGGGGGCCAGCGAGCAGTACTTC. Translating gives CASSYSEGASEQYF.

The chain combines TRBV5-1 with TRBJ2-3; TRBD2 matches 9 bases. Germline CDR1 reads SGHRS; CDR2 reads YFSETQ. V lost 8 bases, J lost 4 bases, and 8 bases stayed unmatched. The CDR3 consists of 14 residues. The CDR3 DNA follows: TGCGCCAGTCGGCGGGAGGGGGTCGCAGATACGCAGTATTTT. Protein product: CASRREGVADTQYF. The variable domain in full, completed from reference TRBV5-1 and TRBJ2-3, reads KAGVTQTPRYLIKTRGQQVTLSCSPISGHRSVSWYQQTPGQGLQFLFEYFSETQRNKGNFPGRFSGRQFSNSRSEMNVSTLELGDSALYLCASRREGVADTQYFGPGTRLTVL.

The V call is TRBV28, the J call TRBJ1-2; tentatively, D is TRBD1 (6 bases). V dropped 6 bases and J dropped 2 bases, with 13 bases sitting between them. The CDR3 runs 14 residues. Looked up from germline, CDR1 is MDHEN and CDR2 is SYDVKM. The CDR3 bases are TGTGCCAGCAGCCTAGCTGACAGGAACTATGGCTACACCTTC. Its protein is CASSLADRNYGYTF.

The rearrangement joins TRBV28 to TRBJ2-3; D is unclear. CDR3 length: 14 residues. The germline V gene encodes CDR1 MDHEN and CDR2 SYDVKM. V was pared by 2 bases and J by 5 bases, with 11 bases between. The chain's CDR3 is CASSLDSTLDTQYF. The DNA of the CDR3 is TGTGCCAGCAGTTTAGACTCCACGCTAGATACGCAGTATTTT.

This rearrangement joins TRBV4-3 to TRBJ2-5; weak D call: TRBD1 (5 bases). The CDR3 is made up of 15 amino acids. V was clipped by 0 bases and J by 2 bases, with 10 bases between them. Germline CDR1 LGHNA, CDR2 YSLEER. The CDR3 spells CASSQEGQVQETQYF. CDR3 bases: TGCGCCAGCAGCCAAGAGGGGCAGGTACAAGAGACCCAGTACTTC.

The CDR3 reads CASSPWGVEYGYTF. The CDR3 nucleotides read TGCGCCAGCAGCCCCTGGGGGGTGGAATATGGCTACACCTTC. The chain has TRBV4-3 and TRBJ1-2; tentative D call: TRBD1 (5 bases). The V gene's germline CDR1 is LGHNA and CDR2 YSLEER. Trimming shortened V by 4 bases and J by 5 bases, and 14 bases separated the two germline ends. The CDR3 totals 14 residues.

This sequence joins TRBV19 and TRBJ2-3; 10 bases are a match to TRBD2. Germline-derived CDR1 and CDR2 are LNHDA and SQIVND (reference sequence). This CDR3 comprises 16 residues. The J segment lost 0 bases and the V segment lost 4 bases, leaving 4 bases of the junction unmatched. In DNA, the CDR3 is TGTGCCAGTAGTACGCTACTAGCGGGGAGCACAGATACGCAGTATTTT. Its protein is CASSTLLAGSTDTQYF.

The CDR3 DNA follows: TGTGCCAGCAGTTCCCCGGGGTATGGCTACACCTTC. This sequence encodes CASSSPGYGYTF. The rearrangement joins TRBV28 to TRBJ1-2; D remains ambiguous. Looked up from germline, CDR1 is MDHEN and CDR2 is SYDVKM. The CDR3 has 12 amino acids. Trimming took off 4 bases at V and 5 bases at J, with 8 bases between the two ends.

The rearrangement links TRBV21-1 to TRBJ2-3; TRBD2, the D gene given by the table, was not confirmed from the DNA. TRBV21-1 represents a pseudogene. This CDR3 comprises 18 residues. CDR3 region: CASSKIPSAGPFTDTQYF. The CDR3 DNA is TGTGCCAGCAGCAAAATCCCCTCAGCGGGGCCATTCACAGATACGCAGTATTTT.

This rearrangement joins TRBV9 to TRBJ2-5; D may be TRBD2 (6 bases). Germline loops: CDR1 SGDLS, CDR2 YYNGEE. The CDR3 extends over 16 amino acids. The V end was cut by 0 bases, the J end by 2 bases, with 14 bases between. Here the CDR3 reads CASSVGVADRQETQYF. The CDR3 DNA follows: TGTGCCAGCAGCGTAGGTGTAGCGGACCGACAAGAGACCCAGTACTTC.

The chain combines TRBV6-5 with TRBJ1-5; D remains unclear. The V end was cut by 2 bases, the J end by 0 bases, with 8 bases between. Germline values: CDR1 MNHEY, CDR2 SVGAGI. The CDR3 extends over 15 amino acids. The CDR3, as DNA: TGTGCCAGCAGTTACGGCGGGGATAGCAATCAGCCCCAGCATTTT. Protein sequence: CASSYGGDSNQPQHF.

CDR3 nucleotide sequence: TGTGCCAGTAGTATAGTTTCCGGACAGACCTACAATGAGCAGTTCTTC. This gives the protein CASSIVSGQTYNEQFF. The rearrangement uses TRBV19 and TRBJ2-1; D might be TRBD1 (6 bases). The CDR3 is made up of 16 amino acids. The V and J ends lost 1 base and 2 bases respectively, with 12 bases between them. Germline assignment: CDR1 LNHDA and CDR2 SQIVND (reference sequence).

V is TRBV10-2 and J is TRBJ2-7, with D tentatively TRBD2 (5 bases). Germline V gene sequence: CDR1 WSHSY, CDR2 SAAADI. With 6 bases removed from V and 1 base from J, the gap between germline ends came to 7 bases. There are 12 residues in the CDR3. In DNA form, the CDR3 reads TGCGCCAGCAGACCGGGGTCCTACGAGCAGTACTTC. It codes for CASRPGSYEQYF.

This chain links TRBV5-1 with TRBJ1-4, with D uncertain. Germline V gene lookup returns CDR1 SGHRS and CDR2 YFSETQ. This CDR3 region has 15 residues. V shed 5 bases and J shed 0 bases, with 11 bases lying between them. CDR3 DNA: TGCGCCAGCAGATCCAACACAGCAACTAATGAAAAACTGTTTTTT. Its translation is CASRSNTATNEKLFF.

The rearrangement uses TRBV2 and TRBJ2-7; possibly TRBD2 for D (5 bases). V lost 4 bases and J 6 bases, leaving 13 bases between the germline ends. Per germline, CDR1 SNHLY and CDR2 FYNNEI. The length of the CDR3 is 13 residues. The CDR3 here is CASSGWRSAEQYF. The CDR3 bases are TGTGCCAGCAGTGGCTGGAGGTCCGCCGAGCAGTACTTC.

This rearrangement joins TRBV7-3 to TRBJ2-7, with a tentative D call TRBD2 (6 bases). CDR3 length: 14 amino acids. Trimming removed 2 bases from V and 0 bases from J, with 8 bases in between. From germline, CDR1 is SGHTA and CDR2 FQGTGA. CDR3 loop: CASSLGGNSYEQYF. In DNA form, the CDR3 reads TGTGCCAGCAGCTTAGGCGGGAACTCCTACGAGCAGTACTTC.